The 22 T cell receptor beta chains below all came from one sample that was sequenced in a study of T cell clonality in common variable immunodeficiency. The data were produced by immunoSEQ multiplex PCR, yet TCRdb's version contains in-frame clones alone and is incomplete. The table lists fewer than 35,000 clones, with no singletons. Study-wide results and caveats: Reportedly, TCR beta sequences from common variable immunodeficiency showed fewer deletions and N-nucleotide insertions.

Their antigens remain unidentified. Sequences were obtained from peripheral blood mononuclear cells. The receptors here all came from a human donor with common variable immunodeficiency.

As concerns this clone: The CDR3 extends 3 residues past the end of the read, so its final part is completed from the germline J gene. The J gene is TRBJ2-5, the V gene TRBV7-2, with D possibly matching TRBD1 (5 bases). V was shortened by 1 base and J by 1 base, with 7 bases between the two germline ends. The CDR3 extends over 14 amino acids. Germline V lookup: CDR1 SGHTA, CDR2 FQGNSA. The part of the CDR3 DNA that was read is TGTGCCAGCAGCTTAGGGACACTCCAAGAGACC. As protein: CASSLGTLQET. The full CDR3 is CASSLGTLQETQYF.

Many counts were recorded for this clone. The read falls 3 residues short of the CDR3 end, and the missing part is taken from the germline J gene. This sequence joins TRBV19 and TRBJ2-5; a possible D gene is TRBD1 (6 bases). The CDR3 is 13 amino acids. Looked up from germline, CDR1 is LNHDA and CDR2 is SQIVND (reference sequence). Trimming removed 5 bases at V and 5 bases at J, with 12 bases between. CDR3 amino acids: CASSLRGGETQYF. The sequenced part of the CDR3 DNA is TGTGCCAGTAGTCTCAGGGGTGGTGAGACC.

Remarks on this clone: The read ends 3 residues before the CDR3 terminus; that terminus is restored from the germline J gene. The chain uses TRBV2 and TRBJ1-1; D is perhaps TRBD1 (5 bases). Germline CDR1 and CDR2: SNHLY and FYNNEI. CDR3 size: 12 residues. V dropped 6 bases and J dropped 4 bases, with 9 bases sitting between them. Here the CDR3 reads CASRGDSTEAFF. CDR3 DNA (partial): TGTGCCAGCAGGGGCGACAGCACTGAA.

As concerns this clone: The CDR3 end is not reached by the read, which stops 3 residues before it; the germline J gene fills it in. The chain couples TRBV19 to TRBJ1-2, with D possibly TRBD1 on 5 matching bases. V was clipped by 9 bases and J by 6 bases, with 20 bases between them. Per germline, CDR1 LNHDA and CDR2 SQIVND (reference sequence). The CDR3 is made up of 14 amino acids. CDR3 sequence reads: CASSNQGVRDGYTF. The CDR3 DNA, read in part, is TGTGCCAGCTCGAATCAGGGCGTTCGGGATGGC.

On this clone: The read terminates 3 residues ahead of where the CDR3 ends, so the germline J gene completes it. The rearrangement joins TRBV19 to TRBJ1-1; D is unclear. The CDR3 loop spans 14 amino acids. V was cut by 6 bases and J by 3 bases, with 14 bases left in between. Germline V gives CDR1 LNHDA, CDR2 SQIVND (reference sequence). The DNA read from the CDR3 is TGTGCCAGTAGAAGAAACACCTTTGACACTGAA. Translated, it gives CASRRNTFDTE. The full CDR3 protein reads CASRRNTFDTEAFF.

This clone has at least ten counts. The read stops 3 residues short of the end of the CDR3; the missing end is completed from the germline J gene. The chain couples TRBV5-1 to TRBJ2-5; 7 bases line up with TRBD2. CDR3 length: 13 amino acids. Germline lookup yields CDR1 SGHRS and CDR2 YFSETQ. V lost 3 bases and J lost 2; bases outside the gene matches: 1. This CDR3 reads CASSSGGQETQYF. CDR3 bases read: TGCGCCAGCAGCTCCGGGGGGCAAGAGACC.

This clone appeared a few times. The read terminates 3 residues before the CDR3 end, so the remaining end is supplied by the germline J gene. This chain joins TRBV20-1 and TRBJ2-5; the match to TRBD2 covers 9 bases. The CDR3 covers 13 residues. With 5 bases clipped from V and 5 bases from J, the junction kept 6 bases outside the gene matches. Germline CDR1 DFQATT, CDR2 SNEGSKA (reference sequence). Partial CDR3 DNA: TGCAGTGCTCCCGCGGGGGGGCGGGAGACC. Amino acid sequence: CSAPAGGRET. The entire CDR3 protein is CSAPAGGRETQYF.

Comment on this clone: The read terminates 3 residues ahead of where the CDR3 ends, so the germline J gene completes it. The chain uses TRBV7-9 and TRBJ1-5; 9 bases map to TRBD1. Trimming removed 0 bases from V and 4 bases from J; junction bases left unmatched: 1. Per the germline V gene, CDR1 is SEHNR and CDR2 is FQNEAQ (reference sequence). CDR3 length equals 15 residues. CDR3 in amino acids: CASSLAGQGNQPQHF. CDR3 DNA, as far as it was read: TGTGCCAGCAGCTTAGCGGGACAGGGTAATCAGCCC.

This clone has a handful of counts. The sequenced fragment ends 3 residues before the CDR3 boundary, so the rest is inferred from the germline J gene. The V and J genes are TRBV19 and TRBJ2-7, with 8 bases that match TRBD2. Trimming at V came to 7 bases and at J to 6 bases, leaving 11 bases not matched to a gene. The CDR3 runs 14 residues. The germline gives CDR1 LNHDA, CDR2 SQIVND (reference sequence). CDR3 DNA (partial): TGTGCCAGTACCCACGTCGGGGGGGCTGGCGAG. The encoded protein is CASTHVGGAGE. The full CDR3 protein is CASTHVGGAGEQYF.

Ten or more counts support this clone. This chain's CDR3 is CASSPTSGGQDTQYF. Incomplete CDR3 DNA: TGTGCCAGCTCGCCAACTAGCGGGGGGCAGGATACG. This sequence joins TRBV18 and TRBJ2-3, with TRBD2 identical over 12 bases. The DNA ends 3 residues before the CDR3 does, and the rest of the CDR3 is filled in from the germline J gene. The junction had 7 bases not matched to a gene; V was cut back by 6 bases and J by 6 bases. Germline CDR1 is KGHSH and CDR2 is LQKENI. This CDR3 has 15 amino acids. Based on the CDR3 plus reference TRBV18 and TRBJ2-3, the full variable domain is NAGVMQNPRHLVRRRGQEARLRCSPMKGHSHVYWYRQLPEEGLKFMVYLQKENIIDESGMPKERFSAEFPKEGPSILRIQQVVRGDSAAYFCASSPTSGGQDTQYFGPGTRLTVL.

For this clone: The read halts 3 residues ahead of the CDR3 end, with the missing end drawn from the germline J gene. This chain connects TRBV19 to TRBJ2-5; D might be TRBD1 (6 bases). Per germline, CDR1 LNHDA and CDR2 SQIVND (reference sequence). Between the trimmed V and J ends, which lost 3 bases and 4 bases, there was a span of 21 bases. The CDR3 sequence is 17 residues long. CDR3: CASSIGGGQGISETQYF. CDR3 bases read: TGTGCCAGTAGTATTGGTGGCGGCCAGGGGATTTCAGAGACC.

This clone has more than one count but fewer than ten. From the germline J gene comes the end of the CDR3, since the read stops 3 residues before it. This rearrangement joins TRBV18 to TRBJ1-6; TRBD1 aligns across 7 bases. V was pared by 4 bases and J by 6 bases, with 6 bases of the junction left unmatched. This CDR3 has 15 amino acids. Per the germline V gene, CDR1 is KGHSH and CDR2 is LQKENI. The CDR3 sequence: CASSLQGQINSPLHF. The covered CDR3 bases are TGTGCCAGCTCACTTCAGGGACAGATTAATTCACCC.

By proportion, this clone is medium-sized. Read data end 3 residues before the CDR3 end; the end is taken from the germline J gene. V and J are TRBV30 and TRBJ1-4; D perhaps matches TRBD1 (5 bases). CDR1 and CDR2 from the germline V gene are GTSNPN and SVGIG (reference sequence). V was pared by 0 bases and J by 5 bases, with 10 bases between. The CDR3 runs 14 residues. The chain's CDR3 is CAWSVQGANEKLFF. The part of the CDR3 DNA that was read is TGTGCCTGGAGTGTACAAGGGGCCAATGAAAAA.

This clone was seen more than once but under ten times. The read gets to within 3 residues of the CDR3 end, and the germline J gene fills in the rest. The rearrangement uses TRBV7-2 and TRBJ2-7, with D possibly matching TRBD1 (5 bases). The germline gives CDR1 SGHTA, CDR2 FQGNSA. The CDR3 runs to 13 residues. V gave up 5 bases and J gave up 3 bases, with 11 bases separating them. The part of the CDR3 DNA that was read is TGTGCCAGCAGCGCACGGACAAGCTACGAG. Translating it yields CASSARTSYE. The CDR3 in full is CASSARTSYEQYF.

This clone was observed many times. With the read ending 3 residues before the CDR3 end, the germline J gene is used to fill in that end. The V gene is TRBV10-3, the J gene TRBJ1-1, with 7 bases lining up with TRBD1. The CDR3 spans 13 residues. Germline V gene lookup returns CDR1 ENHRY and CDR2 SYGVKD. V dropped 10 bases and J dropped 2; count of bases not matched to a gene: 7. The sequenced CDR3 bases are TGTGCCACCCGACAGGGCCTTAACACTGAA. Its protein is CATRQGLNTE. The CDR3, in full, reads CATRQGLNTEAFF.

A few counts support this clone. The read falls 3 residues short of the CDR3 end, and the missing part is taken from the germline J gene. The J gene is TRBJ1-1, the V gene TRBV7-3; TRBD1 matches at 8 bases. After removal of 4 bases from V and 7 bases from J, the junction contained 5 bases not matched to a gene. The CDR3 is 13 amino acids. Germline V gives CDR1 SGHTA, CDR2 FQGTGA. The covered CDR3 bases are TGTGCCAGCAGCTCCAGGGGGCCGGATGAA. Translation gives CASSSRGPDE. Given in full, the CDR3 is CASSSRGPDEAFF.

In its sample, this clone was seen many times. The read terminates 3 residues ahead of where the CDR3 ends, so the germline J gene completes it. The rearrangement uses TRBV5-1 and TRBJ1-2; D uncertain. Germline loops: CDR1 SGHRS, CDR2 YFSETQ. Trimming pared 5 bases from V and 5 bases from J, leaving 10 bases between. The CDR3 has 12 amino acids. CDR3: CASSEGLYGYTF. The sequenced part of the CDR3 DNA is TGCGCCAGCAGTGAGGGTCTATATGGC.

A remark on this clone: The read halts 3 residues ahead of the CDR3 end, with the missing end drawn from the germline J gene. This rearrangement joins TRBV20-1 to TRBJ2-7; weak D call: TRBD2 (7 bases). Germline V lookup: CDR1 DFQATT, CDR2 SNEGSKA (reference sequence). The CDR3 is made up of 13 amino acids. V lost 7 bases and J 4 bases, leaving 17 bases between the germline ends. This CDR3 reads CSVSQGGAYEQYF. The part of the CDR3 DNA that was read is TGCAGTGTTTCCCAAGGGGGGGCTTACGAG.

In the case of this clone: The CDR3 end is not reached by the read, which stops 3 residues before it; the germline J gene fills it in. This chain links TRBV2 with TRBJ1-2; unclear D gene. V was pared by 8 bases and J by 4 bases, with 14 bases between. Per germline, CDR1 SNHLY and CDR2 FYNNEI. The CDR3 totals 13 residues. The sequenced part of the CDR3 DNA is TGTGCCAGCTCGTACAGATTTATCTATGGC. Amino acids: CASSYRFIYG. The whole CDR3 sequence reads CASSYRFIYGYTF.

This clone was counted only a few times. Read sequence stops 3 residues before the CDR3 end, and the germline J gene provides the missing end. This chain links TRBV19 with TRBJ1-3, with no clear D. Germline CDR1 and CDR2: LNHDA and SQIVND (reference sequence). Deletions cut 7 bases from V and 0 bases from J, with 7 bases between. CDR3 size: 13 residues. The CDR3 DNA, read in part, is TGTGCCAGTAAGACACCCTCTGGAAACACC. It codes for CASKTPSGNT. The CDR3 in full is CASKTPSGNTIYF.

This clone was seen a few times. The read comes to an end 3 residues before the CDR3 does, leaving the germline J gene to fill in the end. This chain uses TRBV19 with TRBJ2-7, with D possibly TRBD1 on 5 matching bases. This CDR3 region has 15 residues. The V end lost 10 bases, the J end lost 2 bases, and 21 bases lay between the germline ends. The V gene's germline CDR1 is LNHDA and CDR2 SQIVND (reference sequence). Partial CDR3 DNA: TGTGCCACCAAAAACTTGCCTGACAGACCCTACGAG. Amino acids: CATKNLPDRPYE. The CDR3 in its entirety is CATKNLPDRPYEQYF.

This clone has more than one count but fewer than ten. Incomplete CDR3 DNA: TGTGCCAGTAGTATACAGGGTACTAACACCGGGGAG. This translates into CASSIQGTNTGE. In full, the CDR3 is CASSIQGTNTGELFF. V is TRBV19 and J is TRBJ2-2; maybe TRBD1 (5 bases). The CDR3 goes on 3 residues after the read ends, and that part is filled in from the germline J gene. Germline V CDR1 and CDR2: LNHDA, SQIVND (reference sequence). The CDR3 runs 15 residues. The germline V and J ends were trimmed by 2 bases and 2 bases, with 9 bases remaining between them.